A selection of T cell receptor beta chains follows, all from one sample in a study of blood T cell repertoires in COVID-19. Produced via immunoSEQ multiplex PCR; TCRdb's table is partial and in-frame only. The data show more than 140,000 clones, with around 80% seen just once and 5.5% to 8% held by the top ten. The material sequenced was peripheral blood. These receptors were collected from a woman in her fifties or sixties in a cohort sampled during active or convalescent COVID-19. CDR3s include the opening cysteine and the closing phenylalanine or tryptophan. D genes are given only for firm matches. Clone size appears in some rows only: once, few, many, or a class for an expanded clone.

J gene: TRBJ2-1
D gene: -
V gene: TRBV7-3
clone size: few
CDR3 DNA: TGTGCCAGCAGCACCGACAAGTCCTACAATGAGCAGTTCTTC
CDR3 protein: CASSTDKSYNEQFF

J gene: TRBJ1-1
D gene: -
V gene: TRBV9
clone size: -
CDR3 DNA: TGTGCCAGCAGCGTTCATCCCGTCGGGAGGCATACTGAAGCTTTCTTT
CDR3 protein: CASSVHPVGRHTEAFF

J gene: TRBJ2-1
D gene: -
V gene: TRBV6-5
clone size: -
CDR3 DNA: TGTGCCAGCAGTCAGGGTTTCAATGAGCAGTTCTTC
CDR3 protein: CASSQGFNEQFF

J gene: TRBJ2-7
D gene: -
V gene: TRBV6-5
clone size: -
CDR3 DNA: TGTGCCAGCAGCCAACCCGGGGAAGCCTACGAGCAGTACTTC
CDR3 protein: CASSQPGEAYEQYF

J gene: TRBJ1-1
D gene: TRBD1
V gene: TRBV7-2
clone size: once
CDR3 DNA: TGTGCCAGCCGGGGACAGATGAACACTGAAGCTTTCTTT
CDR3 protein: CASRGQMNTEAFF

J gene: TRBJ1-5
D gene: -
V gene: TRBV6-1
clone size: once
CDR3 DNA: TGTGCCAGCAGTGAAGCGGGCAGTAGCAATCAGCCCCAGCATTTT
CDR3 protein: CASSEAGSSNQPQHF

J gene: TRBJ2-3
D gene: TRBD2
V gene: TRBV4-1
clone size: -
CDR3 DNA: TGCGCCAGCAGCCAATCCTCTAGCGGGGGTTGGGCCACAGATACGCAGTATTTT
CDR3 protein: CASSQSSSGGWATDTQYF

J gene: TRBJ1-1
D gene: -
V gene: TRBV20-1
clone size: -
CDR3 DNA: TGCAGTGCTAGTAACCGCCCACAGGGATATGCTTTCTTT
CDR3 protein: CSASNRPQGYAFF

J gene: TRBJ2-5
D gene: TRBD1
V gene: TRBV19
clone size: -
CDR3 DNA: TGTGCCAGTAGTTCGGGACAGGATTTCCAAGAGACCCAGTACTTC
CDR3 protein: CASSSGQDFQETQYF

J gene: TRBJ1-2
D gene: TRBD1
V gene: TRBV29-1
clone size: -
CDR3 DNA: TGCAGCGTACGACCGGGACAGGGTCTTAACTATGGCTACACCTTC
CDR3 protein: CSVRPGQGLNYGYTF

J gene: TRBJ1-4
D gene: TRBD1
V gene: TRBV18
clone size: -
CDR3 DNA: TGTGCCAGCTCACCACGAACCAGGACAGGGGGCGCGGGGACTAATGAAAAACTGTTTTTT
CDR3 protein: CASSPRTRTGGAGTNEKLFF

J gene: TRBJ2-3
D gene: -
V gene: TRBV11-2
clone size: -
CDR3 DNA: TGTGCCAGCAGCCTAAACAGGGGCACAGATACGCAGTATTTT
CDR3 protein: CASSLNRGTDTQYF

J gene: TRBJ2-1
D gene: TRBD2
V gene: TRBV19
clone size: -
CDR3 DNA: TGTGCCAGTAGTAGCGGGGCGGGGGGCTCCAGTGAGCAGTTCTTC
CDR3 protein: CASSSGAGGSSEQFF

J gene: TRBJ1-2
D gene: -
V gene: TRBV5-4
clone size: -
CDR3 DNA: TGTGCCAGCAGCTTGGGGGAGGGAGGCTATGGCTACACCTTC
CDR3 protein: CASSLGEGGYGYTF

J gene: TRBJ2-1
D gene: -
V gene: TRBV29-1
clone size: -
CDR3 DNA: TGCAGCGTTGAAGATCTCAATGAGCAGTTCTTC
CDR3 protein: CSVEDLNEQFF

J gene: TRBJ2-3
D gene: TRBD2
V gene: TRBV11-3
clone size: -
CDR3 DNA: TGTGCCAGCAGCCCGGACGGGGGGGGTCAGACAGATACGCAGTATTTT
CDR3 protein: CASSPDGGGQTDTQYF

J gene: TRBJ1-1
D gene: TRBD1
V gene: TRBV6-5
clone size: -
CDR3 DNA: TGTGCCAGCAGCCCACCGACAGGGGGGAACACTGAAGCTTTCTTT
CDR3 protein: CASSPPTGGNTEAFF

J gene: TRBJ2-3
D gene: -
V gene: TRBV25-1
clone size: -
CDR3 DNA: TGTGCCAGGATCGTCGAGGACATCACAGATACGCAGTATTTT
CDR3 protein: CARIVEDITDTQYF

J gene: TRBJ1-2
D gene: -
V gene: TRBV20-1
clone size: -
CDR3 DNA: TGCAGTGCTAGTATGGCATCGAATGGCTACACCTTC
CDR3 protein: CSASMASNGYTF

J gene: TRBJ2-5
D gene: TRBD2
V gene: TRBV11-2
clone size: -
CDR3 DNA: TGTGCCAGCAGCCCCCGAACGGGACTAGCGGGGCTACAGTACTTC
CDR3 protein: CASSPRTGLAGLQYF

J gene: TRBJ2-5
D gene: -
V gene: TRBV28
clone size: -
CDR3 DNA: TGTGCCAGCAGTAAAGACAGCCAAGAGACCCAGTACTTC
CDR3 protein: CASSKDSQETQYF

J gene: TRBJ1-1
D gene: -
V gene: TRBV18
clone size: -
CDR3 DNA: TGTGCCAGCTCACCAGGACAGATCACTGAAGCTTTCTTT
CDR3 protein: CASSPGQITEAFF

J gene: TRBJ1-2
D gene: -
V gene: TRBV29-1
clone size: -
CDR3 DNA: TGCAGCGTTGCCCGTAACTATGGCTACACCTTC
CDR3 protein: CSVARNYGYTF

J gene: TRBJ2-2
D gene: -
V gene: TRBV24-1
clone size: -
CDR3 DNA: TGTGCCACCAGTGATTTGCGGGGGGCCACCGGGGAGCTGTTTTTT
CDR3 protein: CATSDLRGATGELFF

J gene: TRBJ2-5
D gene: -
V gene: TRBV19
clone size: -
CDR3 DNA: TGTGCCAGTAGTATATCGGGGGTTGCAGGGGGCCAAGAGACCCAGTACTTC
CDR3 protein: CASSISGVAGGQETQYF

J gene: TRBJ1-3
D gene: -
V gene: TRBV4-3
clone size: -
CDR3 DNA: TGCGCCAGCAGCCAGGACCGCGGAGGGACGGTCGGAAACACCATATATTTT
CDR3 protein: CASSQDRGGTVGNTIYF

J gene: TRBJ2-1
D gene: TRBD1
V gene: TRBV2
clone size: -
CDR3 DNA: TGTGCCAGCAGTGGGTTGGTGGGACAGGGGGGATACAATGAGCAGTTCTTC
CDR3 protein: CASSGLVGQGGYNEQFF

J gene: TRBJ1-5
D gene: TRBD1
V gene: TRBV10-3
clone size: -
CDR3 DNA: TGTGCCATCAGTGAAGGCAGGGGGCGAGGGAGCAATCAGCCCCAGCATTTT
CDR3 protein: CAISEGRGRGSNQPQHF

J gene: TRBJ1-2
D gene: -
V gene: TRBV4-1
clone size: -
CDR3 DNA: TGCGCCAGCAGCCAAGATGAGGGGAGGGATGGCTACACCTTC
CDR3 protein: CASSQDEGRDGYTF

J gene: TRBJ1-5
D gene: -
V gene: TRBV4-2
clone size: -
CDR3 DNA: TGTGCCAGCAGCCAAGGGACAGTGGGCCTGGAGCCCCAGCATTTT
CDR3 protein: CASSQGTVGLEPQHF

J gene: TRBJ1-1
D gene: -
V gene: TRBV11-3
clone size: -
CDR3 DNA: TGTGCCAGCAGCCCACGGGGTAGTGGGAGAACCACTGAAGCTTTCTTT
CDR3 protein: CASSPRGSGRTTEAFF

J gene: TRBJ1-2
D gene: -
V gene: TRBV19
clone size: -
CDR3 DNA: TGTGCCAGTACCAGTGACAGCATCTATGGCTACACCTTC
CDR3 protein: CASTSDSIYGYTF

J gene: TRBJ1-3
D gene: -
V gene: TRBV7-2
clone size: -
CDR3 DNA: TGTGCCAGCAGCCGGGAAGGGCAGGGGCGAACGACTGGAAACACCATATATTTT
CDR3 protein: CASSREGQGRTTGNTIYF

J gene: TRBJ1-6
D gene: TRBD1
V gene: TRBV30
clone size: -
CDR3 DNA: TGTGCCTGGAGCCCCACGACAGGGGCCTCTTCACCCCTCCACTTT
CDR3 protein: CAWSPTTGASSPLHF

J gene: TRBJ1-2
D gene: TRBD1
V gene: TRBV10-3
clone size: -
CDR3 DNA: TGTGCCATCAGTACTGGGACAGGGCGTTGGCACAACTATGGCTACACCTTC
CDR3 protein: CAISTGTGRWHNYGYTF

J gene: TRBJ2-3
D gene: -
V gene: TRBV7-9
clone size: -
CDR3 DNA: TGTGCCAGCAGCCGTACCTCCGGGACAGATACGCAGTATTTT
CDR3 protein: CASSRTSGTDTQYF

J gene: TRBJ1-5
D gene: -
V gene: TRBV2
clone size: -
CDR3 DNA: TGTGCCAGCAATTTACAGGGAAACAATCAGCCCCAGCATTTT
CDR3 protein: CASNLQGNNQPQHF

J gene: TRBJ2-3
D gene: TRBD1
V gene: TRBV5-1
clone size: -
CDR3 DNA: TGCGCCAGCAGCTTGGGACAGGGGACTAGCACAGATACGCAGTATTTT
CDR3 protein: CASSLGQGTSTDTQYF

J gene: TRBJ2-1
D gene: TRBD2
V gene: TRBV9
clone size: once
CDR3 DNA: TGTGCCAGCAGTCTAGGACTAGGTGGGAATGAGCAGTTCTTC
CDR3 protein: CASSLGLGGNEQFF

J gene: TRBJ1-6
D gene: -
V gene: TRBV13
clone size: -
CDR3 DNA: TGTGCCAGCAGCGGGTTTGGGCATTCACCCCTCCACTTT
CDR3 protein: CASSGFGHSPLHF

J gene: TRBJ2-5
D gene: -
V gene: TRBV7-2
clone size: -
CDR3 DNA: TGTGCCAGCAGCTTAGTTTCGGAGACCCAGTACTTC
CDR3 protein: CASSLVSETQYF

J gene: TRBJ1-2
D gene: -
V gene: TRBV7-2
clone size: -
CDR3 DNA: TGTGCCAGCAGCTTACTCAGGGAAGCCTATGGCTACACCTTC
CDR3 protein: CASSLLREAYGYTF

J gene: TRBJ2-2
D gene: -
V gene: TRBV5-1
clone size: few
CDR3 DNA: TGCGCCAGCAACGGGCGGGGGAACACCGGGGAGCTGTTTTTT
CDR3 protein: CASNGRGNTGELFF